This TCR beta chain was captured by sequencing in a study of neurological immune-mediated disorders. Each CDR3 protein gets one entry after TCRdb re-called the 5' RACE reads with MiXCR. The sample records 110,000 or so distinct CDR3 sequences, roughly 3.4% being singletons. Germline V lookup: CDR1 DFQATT, CDR2 SNEGSKA (reference sequence). V was shortened by 3 bases and J by 2 bases, with 8 bases between the two germline ends. The CDR3 is 13 amino acids. This clonotype came up many times. The source of this sequence is a woman aged 25 to 39 with multiple sclerosis. V and J are TRBV20-1 and TRBJ1-3; the D is unclear. Source material: PBMCs. The CDR3 region is CSASKAAGNTIYF. The CDR3 DNA reads TGCAGTGCTAGTAAGGCGGCTGGAAACACCATATATTTT.